These 11 T cell receptor beta chains came from one sample sequenced in a study of blood T cells in healthy people across ages. The authors ran a second PCR of 7 to 11 cycles using a sample-barcoded 5' primer and a J-beta primer mix. TCRdb fed the 5' RACE reads into MiXCR, producing one record per CDR3 protein. This table has about 780,000 distinct CDR3 sequences, 46% appearing once. The sequencing sample was made of blood. Receptors originate from an elderly man in good health.

J is TRBJ2-3 and V is TRBV5-1; 7 positions match TRBD1. The V segment lost 3 bases and the J segment 3 bases; nucleotides outside the gene matches: 4. Looked up from germline, CDR1 is SGHRS and CDR2 is YFSETQ. The CDR3 sequence is 14 residues long. CDR3 coding DNA: TGCGCCAGCAGCTCGGACAGGCAGACAGATACGCAGTATTTT. It is translated as CASSSDRQTDTQYF.

The chain joins TRBV20-1 to TRBJ2-1; 7 bases are shared with TRBD2. From germline, CDR1 is DFQATT and CDR2 SNEGSKA (reference sequence). The CDR3 length is 15 residues. V lost 5 bases to trimming and J lost 6 bases; unmatched junction nucleotides: 13. The CDR3 region is CSAGVTGGWVNEQFF. The CDR3 DNA follows: TGCAGTGCTGGAGTCACGGGAGGATGGGTCAATGAGCAGTTCTTC.

In this sample, this clonotype turned up a few times. The genes are TRBV27 and TRBJ2-5; D unclear. The CDR3 is 12 residues long. Germline CDR1 is MNHEY and CDR2 is SMNVEV (reference sequence). Trimming removed 10 bases at V and 7 bases at J, with 16 bases between. Here the CDR3 DNA reads TGTGCCACCCAGCAGACCTCAGGGACCCAGTACTTC. Its translation is CATQQTSGTQYF.

The chain combines TRBV20-1 with TRBJ2-5; TRBD2 agrees at 7 bases. The end of the DNA fits TRBJ2-7 better, so the J call may be wrong. Germline V gene data show CDR1 as DFQATT and CDR2 as SNEGSKA (reference sequence). The CDR3 contains 13 residues. CDR3 amino acids: CSAPAGTNYEQYF. CDR3 nucleotides: TGCAGTGCCCCTGCCGGGACTAACTACGAGCAGTACTTC.

The V and J genes are TRBV4-3 and TRBJ2-3; TRBD2 matches 8 bases. The CDR3 is 18 amino acids. Germline V gene data show CDR1 as LGHNA and CDR2 as YSLEER. Trimming took 0 bases from V and 0 from J; bases not matched to a gene: 8. The DNA for the CDR3 is TGCGCCAGCAGCCAAGATTGGGGGTCTAGCGGGAGCACAGATACGCAGTATTTT. Amino acids: CASSQDWGSSGSTDTQYF.

This clonotype was recorded a few times. The V and J genes are TRBV4-1 and TRBJ2-3; TRBD2 is a possible D gene (5 bases). Trimming pared 0 bases from V and 0 bases from J, leaving 13 bases between. This CDR3 has 17 amino acids. Looked up from germline, CDR1 is MGHRA and CDR2 is YSYEKL. DNA of the CDR3: TGCGCCAGCAGCCAAGATCGGTTGACTACTAGCACAGATACGCAGTATTTT. Translating gives CASSQDRLTTSTDTQYF.

The chain uses TRBV7-9 and TRBJ1-6, with D possibly matching TRBD1 (6 bases). Germline V gene data show CDR1 as SEHNR and CDR2 as FQNEAQ (reference sequence). V was pared by 5 bases and J by 3 bases, with 23 bases between. The CDR3 is 19 amino acids. CDR3 sequence (DNA): TGTGCCAGCAGCCTTCTCGACAAAGCAACAGGGTACTATAATTCACCCCTCCACTTT. This codes for CASSLLDKATGYYNSPLHF.

This clonotype was seen a handful of times. V gene TRBV20-1 combines with J gene TRBJ2-1; 8 positions agree with TRBD2. The CDR3 sequence is 14 residues long. With V trimmed by 6 bases and J by 2 bases, 6 bases remained unmatched. The germline V gene encodes CDR1 DFQATT and CDR2 SNEGSKA (reference sequence). The CDR3 region is CSARTGLAYNEQFF. The CDR3 DNA follows: TGCAGTGCCCGCACGGGACTAGCCTACAATGAGCAGTTCTTC.

This clonotype occurred a few times. The chain has TRBV20-1 and TRBJ2-1; weak D call: TRBD2 (6 bases). CDR1 DFQATT and CDR2 SNEGSKA come from the germline V gene (reference sequence). This CDR3 region has 13 residues. Trimming shortened V by 1 base and J by 6 bases, and 10 bases separated the two germline ends. The CDR3 coding sequence is TGCAGTGCTAGAGGGACGGGAGTCAATGAGCAGTTCTTC. Amino acid sequence: CSARGTGVNEQFF.

The chain has TRBV20-1 and TRBJ1-6; D is unclear. The CDR3 covers 15 residues. Deletions cut 1 base from V and 10 bases from J, with 17 bases between. Per germline, CDR1 DFQATT and CDR2 SNEGSKA (reference sequence). The CDR3 is CSARAGGRLGSPLHF. CDR3 bases: TGCAGTGCTAGAGCCGGCGGCAGGCTAGGGTCACCCCTCCACTTT.

The rearrangement uses TRBV20-1 and TRBJ2-1; 13 nucleotides agree with TRBD2. CDR1 is DFQATT, CDR2 SNEGSKA, per germline (reference sequence). The V and J ends lost 3 bases and 7 bases, in that order; junction bases with no gene match: 6. CDR3 length: 15 amino acids. The CDR3 DNA reads TGCAGTGCTAGGCGGACTAGCGGGAGTGCGAATGAGCAGTTCTTC. It yields the protein CSARRTSGSANEQFF.